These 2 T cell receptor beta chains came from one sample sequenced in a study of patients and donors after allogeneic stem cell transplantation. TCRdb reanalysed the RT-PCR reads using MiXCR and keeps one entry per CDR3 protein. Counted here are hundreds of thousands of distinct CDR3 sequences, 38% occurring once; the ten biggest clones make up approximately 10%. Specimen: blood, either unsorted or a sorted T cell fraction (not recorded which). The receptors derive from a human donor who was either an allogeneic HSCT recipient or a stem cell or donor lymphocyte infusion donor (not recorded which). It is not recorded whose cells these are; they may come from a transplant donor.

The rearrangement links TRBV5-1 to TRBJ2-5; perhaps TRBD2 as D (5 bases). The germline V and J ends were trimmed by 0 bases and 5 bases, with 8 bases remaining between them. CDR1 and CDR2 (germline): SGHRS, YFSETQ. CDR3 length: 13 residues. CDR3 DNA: TGCGCCAGCAGCTTGGTCAGGAGGGAGACCCAGTACTTC. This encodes CASSLVRRETQYF.

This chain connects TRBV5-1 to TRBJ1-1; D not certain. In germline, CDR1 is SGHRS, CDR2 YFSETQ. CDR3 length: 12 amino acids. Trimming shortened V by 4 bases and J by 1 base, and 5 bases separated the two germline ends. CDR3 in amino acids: CASSPPNTEAFF. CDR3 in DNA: TGCGCCAGCAGCCCCCCGAACACTGAAGCTTTCTTT.